The clone carrying this T cell receptor (beta chain) is a singleton in its sample. Its specificity is not known. This clone may be a read error of a much larger clone one base away. This sample was included in a study of T cell repertoires in cytomegalovirus infection. Study background: The public TCR beta signatures pointed to both CMV infection and matching HLA type. Study outcomes and limitations: Predominance within the ex vivo response was attributable to HLA-C-restricted CMV-specific TCR beta clonotypes.

Germline V gives CDR1 SGHVS, CDR2 FQNEAQ. The CDR3 totals 15 residues. Using its own MiXCR run on the reads, TCRdb lists one record per CDR3 protein. The profile shows hundreds of thousands of distinct CDR3 sequences, roughly a quarter of them singletons. J is TRBJ2-2 and V is TRBV7-8; D ambiguous. The receptor was derived from a human donor in good health (CMV status not recorded). Some clones in this sample may be carry-over from other donors' samples. The sample taken for sequencing was CD8+ T cells from PBMCs. CDR3 in DNA: TGTGCCAACAGCTCCCTCGCCCCTCACACCGGGGAGCTGTTTTTT. Translation: CANSSLAPHTGELFF. Combining the CDR3 with reference TRBV7-8 and TRBJ2-2 gives the whole variable domain GAGVSQSPRYKVAKRGQDVALRCDPISGHVSLFWYQQALGQGPEFLTYFQNEAQLDKSGLPSDRFFAERPEGSVSTLKIQRTQQEDSAVYLCANSSLAPHTGELFFGEGSRLTVL.